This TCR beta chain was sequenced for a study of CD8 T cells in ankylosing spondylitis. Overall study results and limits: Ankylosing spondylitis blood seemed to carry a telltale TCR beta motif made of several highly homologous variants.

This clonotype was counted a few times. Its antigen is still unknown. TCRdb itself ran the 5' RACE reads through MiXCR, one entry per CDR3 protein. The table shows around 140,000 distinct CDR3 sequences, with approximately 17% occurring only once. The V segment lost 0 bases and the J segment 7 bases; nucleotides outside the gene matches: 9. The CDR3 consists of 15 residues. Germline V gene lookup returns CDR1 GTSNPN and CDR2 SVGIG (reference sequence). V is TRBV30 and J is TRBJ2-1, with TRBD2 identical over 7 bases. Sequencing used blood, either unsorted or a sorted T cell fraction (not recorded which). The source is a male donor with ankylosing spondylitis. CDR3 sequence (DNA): TGTGCCTGGAGTGTACAGGCTAGCGGCCTTAATGAGCAGTTCTTC. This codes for CAWSVQASGLNEQFF. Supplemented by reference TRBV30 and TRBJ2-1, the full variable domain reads SQTIHQWPATLVQPVGSPLSLECTVEGTSNPNLYWYRQAAGRGLQLLFYSVGIGQISSEVPQNLSASRPQDRQFILSSKKLLLSDSGFYLCAWSVQASGLNEQFFGPGTRLTVL.